The source of this TCR beta chain is a study of T cell responses to AZD1222 COVID-19 vaccine. In regard to this clone: Antigen: not known.

The study's findings and limits: Clonal diversity may have been underestimated, and the donors were mostly white British, with more females than males.

With V trimmed by 4 bases and J by 0 bases, 5 bases remained unmatched. Per germline, CDR1 SNHLY and CDR2 FYNNEI. The CDR3 length is 16 residues. Repertoires were generated with immunoSEQ multiplex PCR, while TCRdb's copy carries only in-frame clones and drops some. The sample yields about 110,000 clones, about 86% seen once. V gene TRBV2 combines with J gene TRBJ2-1, with 8 nucleotides matching TRBD2. The TCR sequence derives from an adult in good health. Sequencing used peripheral blood, obtained on day 0 of AZD1222 vaccination. CDR3 in amino acids: CASSVRGASSYNEQFF. The CDR3 DNA sequence: TGTGCCAGCAGTGTGCGGGGGGCAAGCTCCTACAATGAGCAGTTCTTC.